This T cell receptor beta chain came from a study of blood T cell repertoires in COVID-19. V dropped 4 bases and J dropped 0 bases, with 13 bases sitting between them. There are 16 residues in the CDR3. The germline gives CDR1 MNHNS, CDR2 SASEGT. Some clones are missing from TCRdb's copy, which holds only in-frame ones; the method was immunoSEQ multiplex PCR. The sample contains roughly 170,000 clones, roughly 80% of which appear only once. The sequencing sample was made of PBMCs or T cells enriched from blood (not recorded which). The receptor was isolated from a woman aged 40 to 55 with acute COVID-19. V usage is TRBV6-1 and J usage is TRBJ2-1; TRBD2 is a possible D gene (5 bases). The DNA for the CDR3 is TGTGCCAGCAGTGGGCGAGTGGGGAGCTCCTACAATGAGCAGTTCTTC. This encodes CASSGRVGSSYNEQFF.